The next 28 T cell receptor beta chains were all read from a single sample in a study of T cells in Graves' hyperthyroidism and ophthalmopathy. Amplification of TCR beta CDR3 regions was performed using RNA transcripts as template. HTBI primers were the set used in a first-round RT-PCR of the TCR CDR3. In TCRdb, the multiplex PCR reads were re-called with MiXCR into one record per CDR3 protein. The table lists a few hundred thousand distinct CDR3 sequences, roughly 15% of them singletons, with 5.3% in the top ten. The sample consisted of blood. The receptors stem from a woman younger than 35 with Graves' hyperthyroidism.

CDR3 bases: TGTGCCAGCAGCCAAGAATCCCCGAACACACCGTCTAATGAAAAACTGTTTTTT. This sequence encodes CASSQESPNTPSNEKLFF. This chain joins TRBV14 and TRBJ1-4; no reliable D call. Trimming removed 0 bases at V and 3 bases at J, with 17 bases between. This CDR3 has 18 residues. Germline CDR1 is SGHDN and CDR2 is FVKESK. Full variable domain (remainder filled in from reference TRBV14 and TRBJ1-4): EAGVTQFPSHSVIEKGQTVTLRCDPISGHDNLYWYRRVMGKEIKFLLHFVKESKQDESGMPNNRFLAERTGGTYSTLKVQPAELEDSGVYFCASSQESPNTPSNEKLFFGSGTQLSVL.

This clonotype was seen at least ten times. CDR3 bases: TGTGCCAGCAGCGGCGGAGGTAGCGGGAAAGCAGATACGCAGTATTTT. Encoded protein: CASSGGGSGKADTQYF. The chain carries TRBV5-8 and TRBJ2-3; 8 nucleotides agree with TRBD2. The CDR3 runs 16 residues. V lost 4 bases to trimming and J lost 4 bases; unmatched junction nucleotides: 11. Per germline, CDR1 SGHTS and CDR2 YDEGEE.

This chain uses TRBV19 with TRBJ2-5; tentative D call: TRBD2 (6 bases). The V gene lost 5 bases and the J gene lost 5 bases, with 18 bases spanning the gap. Germline loops: CDR1 LNHDA, CDR2 SQIVND (reference sequence). The CDR3 totals 15 residues. The CDR3 DNA reads as TGTGCCAGTAGTCGGGTGCAGGGAGGCATGGAGACCCAGTACTTC. Protein: CASSRVQGGMETQYF.

This clonotype showed up just a few times. V gene TRBV4-1 combines with J gene TRBJ1-5; D ambiguous. Trimming took 5 bases from V and 4 from J, leaving 9 bases between them. The CDR3 has 13 residues. Germline assignment: CDR1 MGHRA and CDR2 YSYEKL. The CDR3 is CASSLQLNQPQHF. The CDR3 nucleotides are TGCGCCAGCAGCTTGCAGTTGAATCAGCCCCAGCATTTT.

This clonotype has at least ten counts. The chain links TRBV5-1 to TRBJ2-7; 7 nucleotides line up with TRBD2. Germline values: CDR1 SGHRS, CDR2 YFSETQ. V shed 1 base and J 2 bases; nucleotides not matched to a gene: 0. The CDR3 loop spans 13 amino acids. CDR3 protein: CASSLTSAYEQYF. The CDR3 bases are TGCGCCAGCAGCTTGACTAGCGCCTACGAGCAGTACTTC.

V usage is TRBV15 and J usage is TRBJ2-7, with D possibly matching TRBD2 (6 bases). CDR1 is LNHNV, CDR2 YYDKDF, per germline (reference sequence). The CDR3 consists of 13 residues. The V gene lost 5 bases and the J gene lost 3 bases, with 11 bases spanning the gap. The chain's CDR3 is CATSPGLRYEQYF. DNA of the CDR3: TGTGCCACCAGCCCGGGACTCCGCTACGAGCAGTACTTC.

The chain links TRBV29-1 to TRBJ2-1, with D perhaps matching TRBD1 (6 bases). The CDR3 consists of 16 residues. Germline CDR1 SQVTM, CDR2 ANQGSEA. V lost 4 bases and J lost 0, with 16 bases in between. CDR3 bases: TGCAGCGTTGTTGGGACGGGGACAAGCTCCTACAATGAGCAGTTCTTC. This codes for CSVVGTGTSSYNEQFF.

This clonotype was counted ten times or more. This chain links TRBV7-9 with TRBJ1-2, with D uncertain. Trimming shortened V by 2 bases and J by 0 bases, and 10 bases separated the two germline ends. Germline CDR1 and CDR2: SEHNR and FQNEAQ (reference sequence). The CDR3 length is 15 residues. The CDR3 DNA reads TGTGCCAGCAGCTTACCGGGATTAGCTAACTATGGCTACACCTTC. This translates into CASSLPGLANYGYTF.

This clonotype was counted between two and nine times. A read error may account for a junction end that differs from germline. The CDR3 DNA sequence: TGTGCCAGCACTGAAGCGTGGGGAAATGAGCAGTTCTTC. Translated: CASTEAWGNEQFF. This sequence joins TRBV6-1 and TRBJ2-1; D uncertain. The CDR3 runs 13 residues. CDR1 is MNHNS and CDR2 is SASEGT in the germline V gene.

This clonotype has a handful of counts. The chain has TRBV19 and TRBJ1-3; D remains ambiguous. The CDR3 has 13 amino acids. V was shortened by 7 bases and J by 2 bases, with 9 bases between the two germline ends. Germline CDR1 LNHDA, CDR2 SQIVND (reference sequence). As DNA, the CDR3 is TGTGCCAGTACCTACAGAACTGGAAACACCATATATTTT. It yields the protein CASTYRTGNTIYF.

This clonotype was picked up many times. The chain links TRBV29-1 to TRBJ1-2; D unclear. This CDR3 comprises 13 residues. The V gene lost 0 bases and the J gene lost 4 bases, with 9 bases spanning the gap. The germline gives CDR1 SQVTM, CDR2 ANQGSEA. DNA for the CDR3: TGCAGCGTTGAAGAGGGCCAGGCCTATGGCTACACCTTC. It yields the protein CSVEEGQAYGYTF.

This clonotype was counted a few times. The rearrangement links TRBV28 to TRBJ1-6; D not resolved. This CDR3 is built from 15 residues. V was trimmed by 3 bases and J by 5 bases, leaving 11 bases between them. The V gene's germline CDR1 is MDHEN and CDR2 SYDVKM. The DNA for the CDR3 is TGTGCCAGCAGTTTGCCCGGGGAACATAATTCACCCCTCCACTTT. This codes for CASSLPGEHNSPLHF. Full variable domain (remainder filled in from reference TRBV28 and TRBJ1-6): DVKVTQSSRYLVKRTGEKVFLECVQDMDHENMFWYRQDPGLGLRLIYFSYDVKMKEKGDIPEGYSVSREKKERFSLILESASTNQTSMYLCASSLPGEHNSPLHFGNGTRLTVT.

The V call is TRBV30, the J call TRBJ2-7; 7 nucleotides match TRBD2. Germline V lookup: CDR1 GTSNPN, CDR2 SVGIG (reference sequence). V dropped 1 base and J dropped 7; count of bases not matched to a gene: 1. The CDR3 has 11 amino acids. The CDR3 reads CAWSGAGEQYF. CDR3 in DNA: TGTGCCTGGAGTGGAGCGGGGGAGCAGTACTTC.

This clonotype was seen at least ten times. V gene TRBV27 combines with J gene TRBJ1-1; unclear D gene. Trimming shortened V by 5 bases and J by 8 bases, and 12 bases separated the two germline ends. This CDR3 contains 12 residues. CDR1 and CDR2 from the germline V gene are MNHEY and SMNVEV (reference sequence). The CDR3 DNA reads as TGTGCCAGCAGTCCTTCACCCCTGGAAGCTTTCTTT. It translates to CASSPSPLEAFF.

This clonotype was counted many times. The V call is TRBV3-1, the J call TRBJ2-1, with 11 positions matching TRBD2. Trimming at V came to 1 base and at J to 8 bases, leaving 4 bases not matched to a gene. CDR3 length equals 15 residues. Germline loops: CDR1 LGHDT, CDR2 YNNKEL (reference sequence). CDR3 coding DNA: TGTGCCAGCAGCCAAGGACTAGCGGGAAGCGATGAGCAGTTCTTC. This translates into CASSQGLAGSDEQFF.

In its sample, this clonotype was seen many times. The chain is built from TRBV28 and TRBJ2-3, with D possibly being TRBD2 (5 bases). Trimming removed 7 bases at V and 4 bases at J, with 12 bases between. Germline V gene data show CDR1 as MDHEN and CDR2 as SYDVKM. CDR3 length: 13 residues. CDR3 DNA sequence: TGTGCCAGCAAAGGAGCGGATCCAGATACGCAGTATTTT. This translates into CASKGADPDTQYF. The full variable domain, with the rest looked up from reference TRBV28 and TRBJ2-3, is DVKVTQSSRYLVKRTGEKVFLECVQDMDHENMFWYRQDPGLGLRLIYFSYDVKMKEKGDIPEGYSVSREKKERFSLILESASTNQTSMYLCASKGADPDTQYFGPGTRLTVL.

The sample holds a few counts of this clonotype. This chain uses TRBV4-3 with TRBJ1-5, with D tentatively TRBD1 (6 bases). CDR3 length: 15 amino acids. Trimming removed 0 bases from V and 4 bases from J, with 10 bases in between. Germline V lookup: CDR1 LGHNA, CDR2 YSLEER. For the CDR3, the DNA is TGCGCCAGCAGCCAAGATTTGACAGGTAATCAGCCCCAGCATTTT. This sequence encodes CASSQDLTGNQPQHF.

In its sample, this clonotype was seen many times. The rearrangement links TRBV12-3 or TRBV12-4 to TRBJ2-7, with D perhaps matching TRBD1 or TRBD2 (5 bases each). The V and J ends lost 3 bases and 2 bases respectively, with 11 bases between them. The CDR3 is 14 amino acids. This CDR3 is CASSFGTDTYEQYF. CDR3 nucleotide sequence: TGTGCCAGCAGTTTTGGGACGGACACCTACGAGCAGTACTTC.

At least ten counts were recorded for this clonotype. This chain links TRBV28 with TRBJ1-5; TRBD1 is a possible D gene (6 bases). Trimming took off 1 base at V and 7 bases at J, with 17 bases between the two ends. Germline CDR1 MDHEN, CDR2 SYDVKM. CDR3 size: 16 residues. The CDR3 sequence is CASSLLGRGMGQPQHF. The CDR3 nucleotides are TGTGCCAGCAGTTTATTAGGCAGGGGTATGGGGCAGCCCCAGCATTTT.

This clonotype was detected ten times or more. The chain uses TRBV29-1 and TRBJ2-3, with D possibly matching TRBD2 (5 bases). V was shortened by 5 bases and J by 0 bases, with 9 bases between the two germline ends. Germline V gives CDR1 SQVTM, CDR2 ANQGSEA. This CDR3 has 13 amino acids. The CDR3 DNA is TGCAGCGTTCGGGGTCGGAGCACAGATACGCAGTATTTT. Encoded protein: CSVRGRSTDTQYF.

This clonotype was seen repeatedly, ten times or more. The chain has TRBV28 and TRBJ2-7; D not resolved. V dropped 8 bases and J dropped 6 bases, with 14 bases sitting between them. The germline V gene encodes CDR1 MDHEN and CDR2 SYDVKM. There are 12 residues in the CDR3. The CDR3 here is CASSRWAGEQYF. The DNA of the CDR3 is TGTGCCAGCTCTCGGTGGGCTGGCGAGCAGTACTTC. The full variable domain, its missing parts supplied by reference TRBV28 and TRBJ2-7, is DVKVTQSSRYLVKRTGEKVFLECVQDMDHENMFWYRQDPGLGLRLIYFSYDVKMKEKGDIPEGYSVSREKKERFSLILESASTNQTSMYLCASSRWAGEQYFGPGTRLTVT.

V gene TRBV15 combines with J gene TRBJ2-1; D remains ambiguous. Trimming pared 8 bases from V and 9 bases from J, leaving 11 bases between. The CDR3 is made up of 11 amino acids. The germline gives CDR1 LNHNV, CDR2 YYDKDF (reference sequence). CDR3 DNA sequence: TGTGCCACCGGGAAACCGGGTGAGCAGTTCTTC. Translating it yields CATGKPGEQFF.

The sample holds many counts of this clonotype. The chain is built from TRBV7-2 and TRBJ2-2; possible D gene TRBD2, 5 bases. Trimming left V 5 bases short and J 3 bases short, with 13 bases between. Germline loops: CDR1 SGHTA, CDR2 FQGNSA. The CDR3 is 15 residues long. CDR3 nucleotides: TGTGCCAGCAGCCTAGGAGGTCTCGACACCGGGGAGCTGTTTTTT. Residues: CASSLGGLDTGELFF.

In its sample, this clonotype was seen many times. The V and J genes are TRBV7-2 and TRBJ1-5; D may be TRBD1 (6 bases). The CDR3 runs to 19 residues. Germline V gene lookup returns CDR1 SGHTA and CDR2 FQGNSA. Trimming took 5 bases from V and 5 from J, leaving 28 bases between them. The CDR3 loop is CASSPTPFGGARRDQPQHF. CDR3 bases: TGTGCCAGCAGCCCTACCCCGTTTGGGGGGGCTCGCCGCGATCAGCCCCAGCATTTT.

CDR3 in DNA: TGCAGTGCTAGAGCTGTGGGAAATGAAGCTTTCTTT. Translating gives CSARAVGNEAFF. The chain joins TRBV20-1 to TRBJ1-1, with no clear D. Germline assignment: CDR1 DFQATT and CDR2 SNEGSKA (reference sequence). Between the trimmed V and J ends, which lost 1 base and 7 bases, there was a span of 10 bases. CDR3 length: 12 amino acids.

This clonotype was detected many times. This rearrangement joins TRBV3-1 to TRBJ2-4; D is undetermined. CDR1 and CDR2 (germline): LGHDT, YNNKEL (reference sequence). The V end lost 1 base, the J end lost 0 bases, and 16 bases lay between the germline ends. The CDR3 contains 18 residues. In DNA form, the CDR3 reads TGTGCCAGCAGCCAAGTCGTACCGGGTGGGATAGCCAAAAACATTCAGTACTTC. Protein: CASSQVVPGGIAKNIQYF. The variable domain in full, with the rest retrieved from reference TRBV3-1 and TRBJ2-4, is DTAVSQTPKYLVTQMGNDKSIKCEQNLGHDTMYWYKQDSKKFLKIMFSYNNKELIINETVPNRFSPKSPDKAHLNLHINSLELGDSAVYFCASSQVVPGGIAKNIQYFGAGTRLSVL.

V and J are TRBV19 and TRBJ1-1; D not resolved. The V end lost 1 base, the J end lost 1 base, and 16 bases lay between the germline ends. CDR3 size: 17 residues. CDR1 and CDR2 from the germline V gene are LNHDA and SQIVND (reference sequence). The CDR3, as DNA: TGTGCCAGTAGTATAGGAAGAAGGGTTTCGAGGAACACTGAAGCTTTCTTT. Translating it yields CASSIGRRVSRNTEAFF. Based on the CDR3 plus reference TRBV19 and TRBJ1-1, the full variable domain is DGGITQSPKYLFRKEGQNVTLSCEQNLNHDAMYWYRQDPGQGLRLIYYSQIVNDFQKGDIAEGYSVSREKKESFPLTVTSAQKNPTAFYLCASSIGRRVSRNTEAFFGQGTRLTVV.

Turning to this clonotype: One end of the junction is discordant with germline, which a read error may explain. The chain joins TRBV4-3 to TRBJ2-7, with D hard to call. Germline CDR1 and CDR2: LGHNA and YSLEER. This CDR3 comprises 15 residues. The CDR3 region is CASNQDGTFDAEQYF. Written as DNA, the CDR3 is TGCGCCAGCAACCAAGATGGAACTTTTGACGCCGAGCAGTACTTC.